This T cell receptor beta chain was found in a study of technical replicates of blood from several donors (dated by TCRdb to the late 2010s). The germline V gene specifies SGHRS as CDR1 and YFSETQ as CDR2. V and J are truncated by 1 base and 5 bases respectively, leaving an intervening sequence of 9 bases. From the cysteine through the phenylalanine, the CDR3 covers 14 amino acids. Left in the record is the CDR3 DNA by itself, 42 bases read in frame from the first base. Comment on this clone: There is no known antigen for this receptor. Base qualities are not at hand, and no much larger clone is one base apart.

Libraries were constructed by the immunoSEQ multiplex PCR assay. TCRdb took this table from immuneACCESS and kept in-frame rearrangements with V and J called. Such tables lack part of the clones; where checked against another copy, unresolved V genes explain under half of the gap, and the rest is unexplained. This sample gives more than 80,000 clones in total; 85% to 95% of them show up just once. 0.34% of the sample is taken by the ten largest. The chain joins TRBV5-1 to TRBJ2-2; 5 matching bases give a weak D call of TRBD2. The sequence came from a human donor in good health. The source material was T cells isolated from PBMCs. The nucleotide sequence is TGCGCCAGCAGCTTGCCAAGGGAGACCGGGGAGCTGTTTTTT. This sequence encodes CASSLPRETGELFF.